The rows below give T cell receptor beta chains drawn from one sample of a study of spatial heterogeneity in lung cancer. TCRdb re-derived calls from the 5' RACE reads in MiXCR, one entry per CDR3 protein. The repertoire has about 2,000 distinct CDR3 sequences, approximately 5.4% of them found once; the top ten carry around 8.8%. The material sequenced was lung tumor tissue, taken at surgery. All receptors derive from a male donor with early-stage non-small cell lung cancer. Both conserved end residues are part of each CDR3. Fields, in order: clone size, V gene, D gene, J gene, CDR3 DNA, CDR3 protein. A D gene is named only where the DNA matches it firmly. Clone sizes are shown as how often the clone was seen (once, few, many) or a class if it is expanded.

medium-sized	TRBV6-1	NA	TRBJ2-5	TGTGCCAGCAGTGAGCCAGGAAAGTACCAAGAGACCCAGTACTTC	CASSEPGKYQETQYF
large	TRBV2	TRBD2	TRBJ2-7	TGTGCCAGCTGGGAGGGGAGCCATTACGAGCAGTACTTC	CASWEGSHYEQYF
medium-sized	TRBV20-1	NA	TRBJ1-1	TGCAGTGCTAGCAGCGAGGTTAGAGCTTTCTTT	CSASSEVRAFF
medium-sized	TRBV7-2	TRBD2	TRBJ2-3	TGTGCCAGCAGCCCCCGGGGGGGGGCCCTCACAGATACGCAGTATTTT	CASSPRGGALTDTQYF
medium-sized	TRBV9	NA	TRBJ1-5	TGTGCCAGCAGCGTAAGAGAAGGCCAGCCCCAGCATTTT	CASSVREGQPQHF
medium-sized	TRBV9	NA	TRBJ2-7	TGTGCCAGCAGCGTACTGGTGAGCGGTGAGCAGTACTTC	CASSVLVSGEQYF
medium-sized	TRBV13	TRBD1	TRBJ2-3	TGTGCCAGCAGCTTTGTTGGGACAGGGAACACAGATACGCAGTATTTT	CASSFVGTGNTDTQYF
medium-sized	TRBV29-1	NA	TRBJ1-3	TGCAGCGTTGGGGAGTCTGGAAACACCATATATTTT	CSVGESGNTIYF
medium-sized	TRBV28	NA	TRBJ1-5	TGTGCCAGCAGTTTGCGGGGACATCCTAATCAGCCCCAGCATTTT	CASSLRGHPNQPQHF
medium-sized	TRBV7-9	NA	TRBJ1-1	TGTGCCAGCAGCTTAGCGGAGGGGTTAAACACTGAAGCTTTCTTT	CASSLAEGLNTEAFF